A selection of T cell receptor beta chains follows, all from one sample in a study of blood T cell repertoires in COVID-19. The repertoire was sequenced with immunoSEQ multiplex PCR; TCRdb's copy has only in-frame clones and lacks some. The sample has a few hundred thousand clones, nearly 90% seen once. The sequenced sample consisted of peripheral blood. The receptors shown here come from a woman between 40 and 50 years old with COVID-19, enrolled during active disease. Each CDR3 is given with its conserved first and last residue. D genes are given only for firm matches. Expanded clones are given a class, and other clones once, few, many or no size at all.

j_call: TRBJ2-5; d_call: TRBD2; v_call: TRBV28; clone_size: .; cdr3_nt: TGTGCCAGCAGTTTAGGTACTAGCGGCCAAGAGACCCAGTACTTC; cdr3_aa: CASSLGTSGQETQYF
j_call: TRBJ1-3; d_call: .; v_call: TRBV28; clone_size: .; cdr3_nt: TGTGCCAGCAGCCCAGGGTTCGGAAACACCATATATTTT; cdr3_aa: CASSPGFGNTIYF
j_call: TRBJ1-1; d_call: .; v_call: TRBV27; clone_size: .; cdr3_nt: TGTGCCAGCAGTTTATCGCCCGGTGGAGCGGGAAGCACTGAAGCTTTCTTT; cdr3_aa: CASSLSPGGAGSTEAFF
j_call: TRBJ2-7; d_call: .; v_call: TRBV27; clone_size: .; cdr3_nt: TGTGCCAGCAGTCCGGGACTTCGCGAGCAGTACTTC; cdr3_aa: CASSPGLREQYF
j_call: TRBJ1-2; d_call: .; v_call: TRBV5-1; clone_size: .; cdr3_nt: TGCGCCAGCAGCTTGGAAGCATCTAACTATGGCTACACCTTC; cdr3_aa: CASSLEASNYGYTF
j_call: TRBJ1-1; d_call: .; v_call: TRBV6-2/TRBV6-3; clone_size: .; cdr3_nt: TGTGCCAGCAGTTACCACAGGGTCGAAGCTTTCTTT; cdr3_aa: CASSYHRVEAFF
j_call: TRBJ1-6; d_call: TRBD1; v_call: TRBV15; clone_size: .; cdr3_nt: TGTGCCACCAGCAGAGTGAGACAGGGGGCTTCACCCCTCCACTTT; cdr3_aa: CATSRVRQGASPLHF
j_call: TRBJ1-1; d_call: .; v_call: TRBV12-5; clone_size: .; cdr3_nt: TGTGCTAGTGCCCTCCTTGGGGGGGCTGAAGCTTTCTTT; cdr3_aa: CASALLGGAEAFF
j_call: TRBJ2-5; d_call: TRBD2; v_call: TRBV11-3; clone_size: .; cdr3_nt: TGTGCCAGCAGCCCAGGGACTAGCGGGACCCTCCAAGAGACCCAGTACTTC; cdr3_aa: CASSPGTSGTLQETQYF
j_call: TRBJ1-3; d_call: .; v_call: TRBV10-3; clone_size: once; cdr3_nt: TGTGCCATCAGTGAGTCGCTATCCCCGACTGGAAACACCATATATTTT; cdr3_aa: CAISESLSPTGNTIYF
j_call: TRBJ2-7; d_call: .; v_call: TRBV27; clone_size: .; cdr3_nt: TGTGCCAGCAGTTTCAAACGGACAGAAAGGTTGCCTTACGAGCAGTACTTC; cdr3_aa: CASSFKRTERLPYEQYF
j_call: TRBJ2-1; d_call: .; v_call: TRBV19; clone_size: few; cdr3_nt: TGTGCCAGTAGTATTTCCAGCTACAATGAGCAGTTCTTC; cdr3_aa: CASSISSYNEQFF
j_call: TRBJ1-5; d_call: .; v_call: TRBV28; clone_size: .; cdr3_nt: TGTGCCAGCCTAACAGGGAATCAGCCCCAGCATTTT; cdr3_aa: CASLTGNQPQHF
j_call: TRBJ2-3; d_call: .; v_call: TRBV27; clone_size: .; cdr3_nt: TGTGCCAGCAGAGAGCAAGGCACAGATACGCAGTATTTT; cdr3_aa: CASREQGTDTQYF
j_call: TRBJ2-2; d_call: .; v_call: TRBV7-3; clone_size: .; cdr3_nt: TGTGCCAGCAGCTTAGGACACCTGGGGACCGGGGAGCTGTTTTTT; cdr3_aa: CASSLGHLGTGELFF
j_call: TRBJ1-2; d_call: .; v_call: TRBV28; clone_size: once; cdr3_nt: TGTGCCAGCAGACGCCCCGGGGGGTCCTATGGCTACACCTTC; cdr3_aa: CASRRPGGSYGYTF
j_call: TRBJ2-7; d_call: .; v_call: TRBV28; clone_size: .; cdr3_nt: TGTGCCAGCAGTTTAATCCCTACCCTCGGGAGTTCCTACGAGCAGTACTTC; cdr3_aa: CASSLIPTLGSSYEQYF
j_call: TRBJ2-3; d_call: TRBD2; v_call: TRBV7-3; clone_size: .; cdr3_nt: TGTGCCAGCAGCCTGGGACTAGCGGGGGATACGCAGTATTTT; cdr3_aa: CASSLGLAGDTQYF
j_call: TRBJ1-1; d_call: TRBD1; v_call: TRBV5-1; clone_size: .; cdr3_nt: TGCGCCAGCAGCACCACAGGGGACACTGAAGCTTTCTTT; cdr3_aa: CASSTTGDTEAFF
j_call: TRBJ1-1; d_call: .; v_call: TRBV18; clone_size: few; cdr3_nt: TGTGCCAGCTCACCGTTTGGGGGGTGGATCACTGAAGCTTTCTTT; cdr3_aa: CASSPFGGWITEAFF
j_call: TRBJ1-2; d_call: .; v_call: TRBV6-2/TRBV6-3; clone_size: once; cdr3_nt: TGTGCCAGCAGTTACTCGGGAGCAGGCGGAGGCTACACCTTC; cdr3_aa: CASSYSGAGGGYTF
j_call: TRBJ1-2; d_call: .; v_call: TRBV6-2/TRBV6-3; clone_size: once; cdr3_nt: TGTGCCAGCAGTTACCCTCCACAGGGTAGTGCCTATGGCTACACCTTC; cdr3_aa: CASSYPPQGSAYGYTF
j_call: TRBJ2-1; d_call: TRBD1; v_call: TRBV19; clone_size: .; cdr3_nt: TGTGCCAGTAGTATAAGAAGGACAGGGGGGCAGGGTGAGCAGTTCTTC; cdr3_aa: CASSIRRTGGQGEQFF
j_call: TRBJ2-2; d_call: TRBD2; v_call: TRBV6-5; clone_size: few; cdr3_nt: TGTGCCAGCCCGATGGAAGCGGGAGACACCGGGGAGCTGTTTTTT; cdr3_aa: CASPMEAGDTGELFF
j_call: TRBJ2-7; d_call: .; v_call: TRBV9; clone_size: .; cdr3_nt: TGTGCCAGCAGCGATGGTCCGGCCTACGAGCAGTACTTC; cdr3_aa: CASSDGPAYEQYF